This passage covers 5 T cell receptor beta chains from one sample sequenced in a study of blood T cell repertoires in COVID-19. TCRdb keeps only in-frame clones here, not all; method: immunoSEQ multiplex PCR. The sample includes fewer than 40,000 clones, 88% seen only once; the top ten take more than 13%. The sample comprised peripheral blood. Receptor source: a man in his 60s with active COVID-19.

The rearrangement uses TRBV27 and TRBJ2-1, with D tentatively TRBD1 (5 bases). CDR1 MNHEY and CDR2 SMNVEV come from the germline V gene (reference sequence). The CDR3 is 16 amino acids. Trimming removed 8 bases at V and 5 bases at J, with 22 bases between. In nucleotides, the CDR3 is TGTGCCAGCTCCACAGCAGGGTGGGCCATAGACAATGAGCAGTTCTTC. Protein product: CASSTAGWAIDNEQFF.

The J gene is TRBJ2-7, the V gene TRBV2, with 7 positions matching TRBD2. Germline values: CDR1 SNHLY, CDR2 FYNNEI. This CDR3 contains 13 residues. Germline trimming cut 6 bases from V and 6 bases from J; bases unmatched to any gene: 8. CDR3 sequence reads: CASRVHGEGEQYF. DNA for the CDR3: TGTGCCAGCAGGGTCCACGGGGAGGGCGAGCAGTACTTC.

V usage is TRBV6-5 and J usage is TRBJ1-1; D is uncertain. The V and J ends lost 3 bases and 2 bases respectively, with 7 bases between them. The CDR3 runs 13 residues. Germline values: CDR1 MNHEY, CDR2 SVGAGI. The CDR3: CASSYSSNTEAFF. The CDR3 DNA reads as TGTGCCAGCAGTTATTCTTCCAACACTGAAGCTTTCTTT.

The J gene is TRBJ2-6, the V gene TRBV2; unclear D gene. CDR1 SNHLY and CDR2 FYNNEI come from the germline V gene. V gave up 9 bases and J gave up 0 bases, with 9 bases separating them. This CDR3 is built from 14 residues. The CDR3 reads CARRSNSGANVLTF. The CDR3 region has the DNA TGTGCCAGGCGGTCGAACTCTGGGGCCAACGTCCTGACTTTC. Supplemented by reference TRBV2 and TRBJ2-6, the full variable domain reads EPEVTQTPSHQVTQMGQEVILRCVPISNHLYFYWYRQILGQKVEFLVSFYNNEISEKSEIFDDQFSVERPDGSNFTLKIRSTKLEDSAMYFCARRSNSGANVLTFGAGSRLTVL.

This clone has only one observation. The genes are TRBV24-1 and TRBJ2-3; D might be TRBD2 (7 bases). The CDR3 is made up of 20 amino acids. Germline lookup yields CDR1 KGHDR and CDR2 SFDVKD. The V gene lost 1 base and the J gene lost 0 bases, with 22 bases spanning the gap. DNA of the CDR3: TGTGCCACCAGTGATTTAGGGAAGGGATCGGGGGGCACGAGCACAGATACGCAGTATTTT. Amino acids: CATSDLGKGSGGTSTDTQYF.